Below are 31 T cell receptor beta chains sequenced from a single sample in a study of regulatory T cells in long-lasting Graves disease. Construction of TCR beta libraries relied on iRepertoire HTBI primers and on Arm-PCR targeting CDR3 regions. TCRdb itself ran the multiplex PCR reads through MiXCR, one entry per CDR3 protein. Among more than 300,000 distinct CDR3 sequences listed, around 15% were seen once. Time point denoted: newly diagnosed GD, antithyroid drugs for less than 3 months. RNA extracted from PBMCs served as the sequencing template. This sample also belongs to another study, concerning T cells in Graves' hyperthyroidism and ophthalmopathy.

Sequenced here: peripheral blood mononuclear cells (PBMCs), sampled at new diagnosis, from a patient treated with antithyroid drugs. The receptors derive from a woman under 30 with Graves disease.

This clonotype occurred a few times. V and J are TRBV10-3 and TRBJ1-5; D ambiguous. CDR1 and CDR2 (germline): ENHRY, SYGVKD. The V end was cut by 2 bases, the J end by 14 bases, with 16 bases between. The CDR3 length is 13 residues. The CDR3 DNA follows: TGTGCCATCAGTGAGAAGGAATTAGTTGTAAAGCATTTT. This codes for CAISEKELVVKHF.

This clonotype was recorded many times. The chain recombines TRBV20-1 with TRBJ2-7; D not resolved. This CDR3 has 11 amino acids. V lost 3 bases and J 3 bases, leaving 6 bases between the germline ends. CDR1 and CDR2 (germline): DFQATT, SNEGSKA (reference sequence). CDR3 sequence (DNA): TGCAGTGCTAGCCCCCTCTACGAGCAGTACTTC. This encodes CSASPLYEQYF.

This clonotype has at least ten counts. The chain joins TRBV18 to TRBJ1-5; D gene uncertain. From germline, CDR1 is KGHSH and CDR2 LQKENI. The length of the CDR3 is 15 residues. Trimming cost V 5 bases and J 2 bases, with 13 bases left between them. The CDR3 loop is CASSTLSGGNQPQHF. The CDR3, as DNA: TGTGCCAGCTCAACCCTGAGCGGGGGCAATCAGCCCCAGCATTTT.

This clonotype was seen ten or more times. V usage is TRBV12-3 or TRBV12-4 and J usage is TRBJ1-1; 10 bases line up with TRBD1. With 7 bases clipped from V and 4 bases from J, the junction kept 12 bases outside the gene matches. This CDR3 region has 16 residues. CDR3 in DNA: TGTGCCAGCACCAAAGGCATGGGACAGGGGTTCACTGAAGCTTTCTTT. Translation: CASTKGMGQGFTEAFF.

There are a few counts of this clonotype. This rearrangement joins TRBV7-9 to TRBJ1-2; D is perhaps TRBD1 (5 bases). The CDR3 has 13 amino acids. Trimming stripped 5 bases from V and 7 bases from J, with 14 bases between. CDR1 and CDR2 from the germline V gene are SEHNR and FQNEAQ (reference sequence). The CDR3 loop is CASSRGAGVGYTF. CDR3 coding DNA: TGTGCCAGCAGCCGTGGGGCTGGAGTTGGCTACACCTTC.

Ten or more counts support this clonotype. This chain connects TRBV4-1 to TRBJ2-7; the match to TRBD1 covers 8 bases. This CDR3 spans 18 amino acids. Germline values: CDR1 MGHRA, CDR2 YSYEKL. The V and J ends lost 1 base and 4 bases, in that order; junction bases with no gene match: 15. CDR3: CASSQANLMAGQVYEQYF. The DNA of the CDR3 is TGCGCCAGCAGCCAAGCAAATTTAATGGCGGGACAGGTGTACGAGCAGTACTTC.

The CDR3 loop is CASITGFNNSPLHF. The CDR3 DNA reads as TGTGCCAGCATTACAGGCTTCAATAATTCACCCCTCCACTTT. V gene TRBV6-1 combines with J gene TRBJ1-6, with a possible D match to TRBD1 (5 bases). V lost 7 bases, J lost 5 bases, and 12 bases lay in between. CDR1 is MNHNS, CDR2 SASEGT, per germline. The CDR3 runs 14 residues.

Ten or more counts support this clonotype. The chain combines TRBV2 with TRBJ2-3; 8 bases are shared with TRBD1. This CDR3 region has 15 residues. Germline V gene data show CDR1 as SNHLY and CDR2 as FYNNEI. V gave up 6 bases and J gave up 4 bases; unmatched junction bases: 9. CDR3 DNA sequence: TGTGCCAGCAGCGTTAACAGGGGGACCGCAGATACGCAGTATTTT. This sequence encodes CASSVNRGTADTQYF.

About this clonotype itself: One base away lies a much larger clone, so this may be a sequencing read error. This chain connects TRBV27 to TRBJ1-1, with a tentative D call TRBD1 (6 bases). V was shortened by 4 bases and J by 4 bases, with 10 bases between the two germline ends. The CDR3 extends over 13 amino acids. Per the germline V gene, CDR1 is MNHEY and CDR2 is SMNVEV (reference sequence). The CDR3 bases are TGTGCCAGCAGTTCGAGGGGGAGCACTGAAGCTTTCTTT. Translated: CASSSRGSTEAFF.

The table lists this clonotype with many counts. The genes are TRBV28 and TRBJ1-1, with D possibly matching TRBD1 (6 bases). CDR1 is MDHEN and CDR2 is SYDVKM in the germline V gene. The ends were cut back, 7 bases at V and 1 base at J, with 16 bases in the middle. The CDR3 is 15 amino acids. In DNA form, the CDR3 reads TGTGCCAGCACCCTCGCTACAGGGAAGAACACTGAAGCTTTCTTT. This gives the protein CASTLATGKNTEAFF.

This clonotype was seen only a few times. V and J are TRBV2 and TRBJ1-2; possible D gene TRBD1, 5 bases. V dropped 6 bases and J dropped 8 bases, with 19 bases sitting between them. Per germline, CDR1 SNHLY and CDR2 FYNNEI. CDR3 length equals 14 residues. The CDR3 is CASSVVGPGAGYTF. CDR3 coding DNA: TGTGCCAGCAGCGTAGTGGGGCCTGGGGCGGGCTACACCTTC.

The chain links TRBV7-2 to TRBJ1-5; the D gene is possibly TRBD1 (6 bases). Trimming shortened V by 7 bases and J by 10 bases, and 14 bases separated the two germline ends. CDR3 length equals 12 residues. The V gene's germline CDR1 is SGHTA and CDR2 FQGNSA. The CDR3 DNA sequence: TGTGCCAGCAATAAGGGGGGAGGACCCCAGCATTTT. This gives the protein CASNKGGGPQHF. Based on the CDR3 plus reference TRBV7-2 and TRBJ1-5, the full variable domain is GAGVSQSPSNKVTEKGKDVELRCDPISGHTALYWYRQSLGQGLEFLIYFQGNSAPDKSGLPSDRFSAERTGGSVSTLTIQRTQQEDSAVYLCASNKGGGPQHFGDGTRLSIL.

This clonotype has just a few counts. The CDR3 DNA sequence: TGTGCCATCATGAGGGACAGTAATTCACCCCTCCACTTT. It specifies CAIMRDSNSPLHF. The gene calls are TRBV10-3 and TRBJ1-6, with 7 bases aligning to TRBD1. Germline V gene data show CDR1 as ENHRY and CDR2 as SYGVKD. V shed 7 bases and J 6 bases; nucleotides not matched to a gene: 3. The CDR3 extends over 13 amino acids.

The gene calls are TRBV12-3 or TRBV12-4 and TRBJ1-5; a weak D match, TRBD1 (6 bases). The CDR3 spans 17 residues. V shed 3 bases and J shed 0 bases, with 15 bases lying between them. This chain's CDR3 is CASSFRGQFNSNQPQHF. In DNA form, the CDR3 reads TGTGCCAGCAGTTTTCGGGGGCAGTTCAATAGCAATCAGCCCCAGCATTTT.

Notes on this clonotype: A much larger clonotype is one base distant, so this may be a read error. The gene calls are TRBV5-1 and TRBJ1-2; 7 bases map to TRBD1. The length of the CDR3 is 14 residues. The germline V gene has CDR1 SGHRS and CDR2 YFSETQ. CDR3 sequence reads: CVSSFEGASYGYTF. CDR3 nucleotide sequence: TGCGTCAGCAGCTTCGAGGGGGCAAGCTATGGCTACACCTTC.

This chain uses TRBV6-2 or TRBV6-3 with TRBJ1-5; 7 positions agree with TRBD1. Germline V gives CDR1 MNHEY, CDR2 SVGEGT. The CDR3 extends over 14 amino acids. Losses at the gene ends were 7 bases for V and 9 bases for J; bases not matched to a gene: 12. For the CDR3, the DNA is TGTGCCAGCAAAATCGCGGGACAGAGCGGGCCCCAGCATTTT. It specifies CASKIAGQSGPQHF.

The rearrangement joins TRBV12-3 or TRBV12-4 to TRBJ2-2, with 10 bases lining up with TRBD1. The CDR3 spans 14 residues. With V trimmed by 10 bases and J by 7 bases, 9 bases remained unmatched. In nucleotides, the CDR3 is TGTGCCACCGACAGGGGGCGCTTCGACGGGGAGCTGTTTTTT. Protein sequence: CATDRGRFDGELFF.

The rearrangement links TRBV4-1 to TRBJ1-5; D unclear. Germline V CDR1 and CDR2: MGHRA, YSYEKL. The length of the CDR3 is 13 residues. With 2 bases removed from V and 5 bases from J, the gap between germline ends came to 7 bases. CDR3 in amino acids: CASSQQTDQPQHF. CDR3 DNA: TGCGCCAGCAGCCAACAAACCGATCAGCCCCAGCATTTT.

This clonotype was found many times. This sequence joins TRBV2 and TRBJ2-1; D is unclear. The CDR3 spans 12 residues. V was clipped by 3 bases and J by 5 bases, with 5 bases between them. The germline V gene encodes CDR1 SNHLY and CDR2 FYNNEI. CDR3 coding DNA: TGTGCCAGCAGTGATATGGACAATGAGCAGTTCTTC. Its translation is CASSDMDNEQFF.

V and J are TRBV6-4 and TRBJ2-3; D perhaps matches TRBD1 (5 bases). From germline, CDR1 is MRHNA and CDR2 SNTAGT. Between the trimmed V and J ends, which lost 2 bases and 7 bases, there was a span of 10 bases. The CDR3 extends over 13 amino acids. The CDR3 DNA sequence: TGTGCCAGCAGTGACGAGCAGGGATATACGCAGTATTTT. This translates into CASSDEQGYTQYF.

This clonotype was seen many times. The chain has TRBV6-1 and TRBJ2-7, with 9 positions matching TRBD1. The V gene end was trimmed by 4 bases and the J gene end by 1 base; junction bases not matched to a gene: 2. The germline gives CDR1 MNHNS, CDR2 SASEGT. This CDR3 has 14 amino acids. The CDR3 nucleotides are TGTGCCAGCAGTGTAGGGACAGGGTCCTACGAGCAGTACTTC. Translation: CASSVGTGSYEQYF.

In this sample, this clonotype turned up a few times. This chain links TRBV29-1 with TRBJ1-6; D uncertain. Germline V gene data show CDR1 as SQVTM and CDR2 as ANQGSEA. Trimming stripped 3 bases from V and 7 bases from J, with 10 bases between. There are 13 residues in the CDR3. The CDR3 nucleotides are TGCAGCGTTGAGCCGGATGGGAATTCACCCCTCCACTTT. Encoded protein: CSVEPDGNSPLHF.

The rearrangement links TRBV28 to TRBJ1-4, with no clear D. CDR1 is MDHEN and CDR2 is SYDVKM in the germline V gene. V lost 2 bases and J lost 5, with 6 bases in between. This CDR3 is built from 13 residues. The CDR3 is CASSLQENEKLFF. CDR3 DNA: TGTGCCAGCAGTTTACAGGAAAATGAAAAACTGTTTTTT.

As regards this clonotype: Germline and junction disagree at one end, which may indicate a read error. V gene TRBV3-1 combines with J gene TRBJ2-7; possible D gene TRBD1, 5 bases. Germline V CDR1 and CDR2: LGHDT, YNNKEL (reference sequence). The CDR3 is 14 residues long. The CDR3 loop is CASSQGTGPYERYF. DNA of the CDR3: TGTGCCAGCAGCCAGGGTACAGGACCCTACGAGCGGTACTTC.

Concerning this clonotype itself: This may come from a read error, since a much larger clone is one base off. This CDR3 reads CATLRENTEAFF. The CDR3 DNA is TGTGCCACCTTACGGGAGAACACTGAAGCTTTCTTT. The chain combines TRBV27 with TRBJ1-1; D call uncertain. The V end was cut by 10 bases, the J end by 1 base, with 10 bases between. The CDR3 sequence is 12 residues long. Germline V gene sequence: CDR1 MNHEY, CDR2 SMNVEV (reference sequence).

This clonotype was recorded at least ten times. The chain couples TRBV11-2 to TRBJ2-1; no definite D call. Germline loops: CDR1 SGHAT, CDR2 FQNNGV. The CDR3 has 16 residues. The V end lost 4 bases, the J end lost 3 bases, and 16 bases lay between the germline ends. The CDR3 sequence: CASSSEFDIGYNEQFF. For the CDR3, the DNA is TGTGCCAGCAGCTCGGAGTTTGACATAGGCTACAATGAGCAGTTCTTC.

This clonotype has only a few counts. The chain has TRBV6-1 and TRBJ2-2, with 7 bases matching TRBD2. CDR1 and CDR2 (germline): MNHNS, SASEGT. The trim removed 6 bases at V and 6 bases at J, leaving 13 bases unmatched. The CDR3 runs to 16 residues. The CDR3 DNA is TGTGCCAGCAGAACGGGGTCTGGCGGGAGTGCCGGGGAGCTGTTTTTT. Translating it yields CASRTGSGGSAGELFF.

This clonotype came up many times. The genes are TRBV11-2 and TRBJ2-7; unclear D gene. V was cut by 3 bases and J by 2 bases, with 8 bases left in between. The CDR3 has 13 amino acids. Per the germline V gene, CDR1 is SGHAT and CDR2 is FQNNGV. The CDR3 DNA sequence: TGTGCCAGCAGCTTTCAACGGACCTACGAGCAGTACTTC. Translating it yields CASSFQRTYEQYF.

This rearrangement joins TRBV18 to TRBJ2-6; D perhaps matches TRBD2 (7 bases). V shed 3 bases and J shed 4 bases, with 13 bases lying between them. The CDR3 loop spans 16 amino acids. Germline V CDR1 and CDR2: KGHSH, LQKENI. In DNA, the CDR3 is TGTGCCAGCTCACCTCGGGGGGCTGTGGGGGCCAACGTCCTGACTTTC. It translates to CASSPRGAVGANVLTF.

This clonotype has only a few counts. The chain joins TRBV9 to TRBJ2-7; D is uncertain. The CDR3 is made up of 14 amino acids. The V end was cut by 0 bases, the J end by 2 bases, with 9 bases between. CDR1 SGDLS and CDR2 YYNGEE come from the germline V gene. The DNA of the CDR3 is TGTGCCAGCAGCGTAGAGTCCGACGCCTACGAGCAGTACTTC. The encoded protein is CASSVESDAYEQYF.

This clonotype came up a few times. The CDR3 DNA reads TGCAGTGCTAGGCAGGGGAACGGCTATGGCTACACCTTC. Encoded protein: CSARQGNGYGYTF. The genes are TRBV20-1 and TRBJ1-2; perhaps TRBD1 as D (6 bases). In germline, CDR1 is DFQATT, CDR2 SNEGSKA (reference sequence). There are 13 residues in the CDR3. Trimming removed 3 bases from V and 4 bases from J, with 12 bases in between.